Below are 27 T cell receptor beta chains sequenced from a single sample in a study of blood T cell repertoires in COVID-19. The protocol was immunoSEQ multiplex PCR, while the TCRdb copy is restricted to in-frame clones and leaves out a portion. Here the sample spans fewer than 90,000 clones, 80% to 90% being singletons. The specimen sequenced was peripheral blood. These receptors were obtained from a woman older than 75 with active or convalescent COVID-19.

This chain joins TRBV11-2 and TRBJ1-1; a possible D gene is TRBD1 (6 bases). Between the trimmed V and J ends, which lost 6 bases and 10 bases, there was a span of 21 bases. Germline CDR1 reads SGHAT; CDR2 reads FQNNGV. The CDR3 consists of 14 residues. Here the CDR3 DNA reads TGTGCCAGCAGTCTTAATCGTCCCACAGGGCCAGCTTTCTTT. Amino acid sequence: CASSLNRPTGPAFF.

The chain couples TRBV5-4 to TRBJ1-2; a possible D gene is TRBD1 (5 bases). Germline CDR1 reads SGHNT; CDR2 reads YYREEE (reference sequence). This CDR3 comprises 14 residues. V shed 4 bases and J shed 9 bases, with 19 bases lying between them. The CDR3 nucleotides are TGTGCCAGCAGCACATCGGGGGGGTTCGGCAGCTACACCTTC. Residues: CASSTSGGFGSYTF. Full variable domain (missing parts from reference TRBV5-4 and TRBJ1-2): ETGVTQSPTHLIKTRGQQVTLRCSSQSGHNTVSWYQQALGQGPQFIFQYYREEENGRGNFPPRFSGLQFPNYSSELNVNALELDDSALYLCASSTSGGFGSYTFGSGTRLTVV.

V usage is TRBV19 and J usage is TRBJ2-3, with TRBD2 matching 10 bases. The germline V gene has CDR1 LNHDA and CDR2 SQIVND (reference sequence). V lost 7 bases and J lost 6; bases outside the gene matches: 4. The CDR3 contains 13 residues. The CDR3 loop reads CASTASGSDTQYF. The DNA of the CDR3 is TGTGCCAGTACAGCTAGCGGGAGCGATACGCAGTATTTT.

The chain combines TRBV11-2 with TRBJ2-7; TRBD2 is a possible D gene (6 bases). Germline V gene sequence: CDR1 SGHAT, CDR2 FQNNGV. This CDR3 spans 15 amino acids. Trimming took off 2 bases at V and 2 bases at J, with 13 bases between the two ends. The CDR3 reads CASSLIGGKAYEQYF. CDR3 bases: TGTGCCAGCAGCTTAATAGGAGGGAAAGCCTACGAGCAGTACTTC.

The chain employs TRBV14 and TRBJ1-2; possibly TRBD1 for D (6 bases). The CDR3 is 16 residues long. The V gene lost 2 bases and the J gene lost 3 bases, with 16 bases spanning the gap. Per the germline V gene, CDR1 is SGHDN and CDR2 is FVKESK. As DNA, the CDR3 is TGTGCCAGCAGCCAACTACAGGGCGCCTCTTACTATGGCTACACCTTC. This sequence encodes CASSQLQGASYYGYTF.

The rearrangement links TRBV19 to TRBJ1-1; no reliable D call. V was trimmed by 5 bases and J by 2 bases, leaving 9 bases between them. The length of the CDR3 is 13 residues. Per germline, CDR1 LNHDA and CDR2 SQIVND (reference sequence). The CDR3 DNA follows: TGTGCCAGTAGTCACGGGGTAAACACTGAAGCTTTCTTT. It is translated as CASSHGVNTEAFF.

This clone was counted a single time. V and J are TRBV6-1 and TRBJ1-6; tentatively, D is TRBD1 (6 bases). The CDR3 is made up of 15 amino acids. Germline CDR1 is MNHNS and CDR2 is SASEGT. The V end was cut by 3 bases, the J end by 0 bases, with 6 bases between. In DNA, the CDR3 is TGTGCCAGCAGTGAGGACAGCTCCTATAATTCACCCCTCCACTTT. As protein: CASSEDSSYNSPLHF.

The V gene is TRBV6-1, the J gene TRBJ1-5, with D uncertain. Germline V gene sequence: CDR1 MNHNS, CDR2 SASEGT. The CDR3 contains 15 residues. Trimming took off 1 base at V and 0 bases at J, with 7 bases between the two ends. In DNA, the CDR3 is TGTGCCAGCAGTGAAGTCCGGGGTAGCAATCAGCCCCAGCATTTT. Residues: CASSEVRGSNQPQHF.

This chain links TRBV7-7 with TRBJ2-2, with D maybe TRBD2 (5 bases). The germline V gene has CDR1 SSHAT and CDR2 FNYEAQ (reference sequence). This CDR3 region has 14 residues. DNA of the CDR3: TGTGCTGCGGAAGAGGGATGGGGCACCGGGGAGCTGTTTTTT. Protein product: CAAEEGWGTGELFF.

V is TRBV9 and J is TRBJ1-1, with D tentatively TRBD1 (5 bases). The V gene lost 0 bases and the J gene lost 5 bases, with 11 bases spanning the gap. The V gene's germline CDR1 is SGDLS and CDR2 YYNGEE. This CDR3 region has 14 residues. CDR3 nucleotide sequence: TGTGCCAGCAGCGTAGCCAGGGAAAGTACTGAAGCTTTCTTT. Its translation is CASSVARESTEAFF.

As regards this clone: The junction differs from germline at one of its ends, possibly a read error. The chain combines TRBV7-7 with TRBJ2-1; TRBD2 might be the D (6 bases). The CDR3 length is 16 residues. CDR1 is SSHAT, CDR2 FNYEAQ, per germline (reference sequence). DNA of the CDR3: TGTGCTAGCAGCCCCGTCCCCACTAGCCCGTACAATGAGCAGTTCTTC. Its protein is CASSPVPTSPYNEQFF.

The J gene is TRBJ1-6, the V gene TRBV18; D is unresolved. The length of the CDR3 is 17 residues. CDR1 is KGHSH and CDR2 is LQKENI in the germline V gene. Deletions cut 2 bases from V and 0 bases from J, with 11 bases between. The CDR3 bases are TGTGCCAGCTCACCATTGGAGAAGAGCTCCTATAATTCACCCCTCCACTTT. It codes for CASSPLEKSSYNSPLHF.

The chain joins TRBV2 to TRBJ2-5; 10 bases are a match to TRBD1. CDR1 is SNHLY and CDR2 is FYNNEI in the germline V gene. This CDR3 has 14 residues. V trimming: 7 bases; J trimming: 1 base; junction bases outside the gene matches: 3. CDR3 sequence (DNA): TGTGCCAGCAACCGGGACAGGGGCCAAGAGACCCAGTACTTC. Its translation is CASNRDRGQETQYF.

V is TRBV5-1 and J is TRBJ2-5; D is ambiguous. V was shortened by 4 bases and J by 1 base, with 8 bases between the two germline ends. Per germline, CDR1 SGHRS and CDR2 YFSETQ. This CDR3 region has 13 residues. In DNA form, the CDR3 reads TGCGCCAGCAGCCAGCCTAGCCAAGAGACCCAGTACTTC. Amino acids: CASSQPSQETQYF.

The genes are TRBV27 and TRBJ1-4; maybe TRBD1 (6 bases). Trimming removed 7 bases from V and 7 bases from J, with 16 bases in between. The CDR3 has 14 residues. Germline lookup yields CDR1 MNHEY and CDR2 SMNVEV (reference sequence). The CDR3 coding sequence is TGTGCCAGCACCGACAGGCTCGGGGTTGAAAAACTGTTTTTT. Residues: CASTDRLGVEKLFF.

The chain carries TRBV2 and TRBJ2-6; the match to TRBD1 covers 7 bases. The CDR3 extends over 15 amino acids. CDR1 and CDR2 (germline): SNHLY, FYNNEI. Germline trimming cut 6 bases from V and 3 bases from J; bases unmatched to any gene: 5. The CDR3 bases are TGTGCCAGCAGGGTAAGGGGGCGTGGGGCCAACGTCCTGACTTTC. This translates into CASRVRGRGANVLTF.

Only one count was recorded for this clone. V and J are TRBV3-1 (or the pseudogene TRBV3-2) and TRBJ1-2; D possibly corresponds to TRBD1 (6 bases). The CDR3 spans 15 residues. V dropped 3 bases and J dropped 8 bases, with 19 bases sitting between them. Germline V gives CDR1 LGHDT, CDR2 YNNKEL (reference sequence). The CDR3 region is CASSQGVAGARGYTF. CDR3 nucleotide sequence: TGTGCCAGCAGCCAGGGGGTAGCAGGGGCCAGAGGCTACACCTTC.

The rearrangement links TRBV10-2 to TRBJ1-6, with TRBD1 as a possible D gene (5 bases). Trimming removed 5 bases at V and 5 bases at J, with 16 bases between. This CDR3 comprises 16 residues. In germline, CDR1 is WSHSY, CDR2 SAAADI. CDR3 region: CASSLAGGANNSPLHF. The CDR3 DNA follows: TGCGCCAGCAGTCTGGCCGGGGGAGCGAATAATTCACCCCTCCACTTT.

This chain links TRBV7-9 with TRBJ2-7; 13 nucleotides match TRBD2. V gave up 4 bases and J gave up 3 bases; unmatched junction bases: 3. Germline assignment: CDR1 SEHNR and CDR2 FQNEAQ (reference sequence). The CDR3 is 15 residues long. CDR3 in DNA: TGTGCCAGCAGCTCCGGACTAGCGGGAGTCTACGAGCAGTACTTC. Translating gives CASSSGLAGVYEQYF.

The CDR3, as DNA: TGTGCCACAGGGGACAACTCCTACAATGAGCAGTTCTTC. Protein sequence: CATGDNSYNEQFF. The chain links TRBV24-1 to TRBJ2-1; D is perhaps TRBD1 (6 bases). Germline V gene lookup returns CDR1 KGHDR and CDR2 SFDVKD. The CDR3 is 13 amino acids. The V gene lost 10 bases and the J gene lost 0 bases, with 9 bases spanning the gap.

The chain combines TRBV10-3 with TRBJ2-7, with D hard to call. The CDR3 covers 14 residues. Germline V lookup: CDR1 ENHRY, CDR2 SYGVKD. Trimming pared 4 bases from V and 1 base from J, leaving 11 bases between. CDR3 bases: TGTGCCATCAGTGGGGCCATGAGATCCTACGAGCAGTACTTC. This translates into CAISGAMRSYEQYF.

V usage is TRBV6-5 and J usage is TRBJ1-2, with a weak D call TRBD1 (6 bases). This CDR3 is built from 14 residues. Germline assignment: CDR1 MNHEY and CDR2 SVGAGI. Trimming took off 0 bases at V and 3 bases at J, with 8 bases between the two ends. CDR3 coding DNA: TGTGCCAGCAGTTACTCGGACAGAGACTATGGCTACACCTTC. It yields the protein CASSYSDRDYGYTF.

The chain combines TRBV5-1 with TRBJ1-1; 8 positions agree with TRBD1. Germline CDR1 reads SGHRS; CDR2 reads YFSETQ. V gave up 4 bases and J gave up 4 bases; unmatched junction bases: 6. The CDR3 contains 14 residues. The DNA of the CDR3 is TGCGCCAGCAGCATCTTGGACAGGGCCACTGAAGCTTTCTTT. It yields the protein CASSILDRATEAFF.

This chain uses TRBV7-2 with TRBJ2-1; 7 bases align to TRBD1. J gave up 14 bases and V 1 base, and 2 bases lay outside the gene matches. This CDR3 has 11 residues. From germline, CDR1 is SGHTA and CDR2 FQGNSA. CDR3 in amino acids: CASSLGTGEFF. The CDR3 DNA reads TGTGCCAGCAGCTTAGGTACAGGGGAGTTCTTC.

The chain is built from TRBV7-2 and TRBJ1-3; 8 bases are a match to TRBD1. After removal of 5 bases from V and 1 base from J, the junction contained 1 base not matched to a gene. The germline V gene encodes CDR1 SGHTA and CDR2 FQGNSA. The CDR3 extends over 14 amino acids. This CDR3 reads CASSQGASGNTIYF. Here the CDR3 DNA reads TGTGCCAGCAGCCAGGGGGCTTCTGGAAACACCATATATTTT.

CDR3: CAYNRGLLNTEAFF. CDR3 nucleotide sequence: TGTGCCTACAACAGGGGGCTCTTGAACACTGAAGCTTTCTTT. The V gene is TRBV30, the J gene TRBJ1-1, with 9 positions matching TRBD1. The CDR3 loop spans 14 amino acids. The germline V gene encodes CDR1 GTSNPN and CDR2 SVGIG (reference sequence). Unmatched junction bases numbered 6, after V lost 7 bases and J lost 0 bases.

V and J are TRBV5-5 and TRBJ2-1, with D possibly being TRBD2 (5 bases). Germline V gene data show CDR1 as SGHKS and CDR2 as YYEKEE (reference sequence). The V end was cut by 5 bases, the J end by 5 bases, with 17 bases between. CDR3 length: 15 residues. CDR3 loop: CASSKLRGEHNEQFF. As DNA, the CDR3 is TGTGCCAGCAGTAAGCTCCGGGGTGAACACAATGAGCAGTTCTTC.